These 23 T cell receptor beta chains were all obtained from the same sample, sequenced in a study of cytomegalovirus exposure and HLA in healthy donors. The PCR contained 60 Vbeta and 13 Jbeta primers. The data were produced by immunoSEQ multiplex PCR, yet TCRdb's version contains in-frame clones alone and is incomplete. In the table there are about 160,000 clones, approximately 70% of which are singletons. What was sequenced was PBMCs. These receptors were taken from a middle-aged man in good health and CMV-seropositive.

The V and J genes are TRBV18 and TRBJ1-1, with no clear D. V lost 4 bases and J lost 3, with 12 bases in between. This CDR3 spans 14 amino acids. CDR1 is KGHSH, CDR2 LQKENI, per germline. Here the CDR3 DNA reads TGTGCCAGCTCACTTCTACCGGGAGACACTGAAGCTTTCTTT. It yields the protein CASSLLPGDTEAFF.

The chain employs TRBV6-1 and TRBJ1-5, with 7 bases matching TRBD1. The length of the CDR3 is 16 residues. V trimming: 0 bases; J trimming: 2 bases; junction bases outside the gene matches: 4. From germline, CDR1 is MNHNS and CDR2 SASEGT. For the CDR3, the DNA is TGTGCCAGCAGTGAAGCGACAGGGTTTGGCAATCAGCCCCAGCATTTT. Translated: CASSEATGFGNQPQHF.

J is TRBJ1-4 and V is TRBV7-2, with 7 bases identical to TRBD1. This CDR3 has 17 amino acids. V lost 4 bases, J lost 0 bases, and 8 bases stayed unmatched. CDR1 SGHTA and CDR2 FQGNSA come from the germline V gene. The CDR3 DNA is TGTGCCAGCAGCTGGAGTGGGACAGCGTCAACTAATGAAAAACTGTTTTTT. This codes for CASSWSGTASTNEKLFF.

The chain joins TRBV5-6 to TRBJ1-3; a possible D gene is TRBD1 (6 bases). The ends were cut back, 5 bases at V and 3 bases at J, with 15 bases in the middle. The CDR3 consists of 15 residues. CDR1 is SGHDT and CDR2 is YYEEEE in the germline V gene. The CDR3 sequence is CASRIGGGFGNTIYF. The CDR3 DNA sequence: TGTGCCAGCAGAATAGGGGGGGGATTTGGAAACACCATATATTTT.

This clone was recorded once. This chain links TRBV4-3 with TRBJ1-1; D perhaps matches TRBD1 (6 bases). The CDR3 is made up of 15 amino acids. The germline V and J ends were trimmed by 1 base and 5 bases, with 14 bases remaining between them. The V gene's germline CDR1 is LGHNA and CDR2 YSLEER. CDR3 coding DNA: TGCGCCAGCAGCCAAGGCGGTGGGGGGGCTACTGAAGCTTTCTTT. Its translation is CASSQGGGGATEAFF.

The sample holds many counts of this clone. The CDR3 DNA follows: TGCGCCAGCAGCCAAGATAGGACATGGAATTCACCCCTCCACTTT. The encoded protein is CASSQDRTWNSPLHF. This chain joins TRBV4-3 and TRBJ1-6; D is perhaps TRBD1 (5 bases). V dropped 0 bases and J dropped 7 bases, with 10 bases sitting between them. CDR1 LGHNA and CDR2 YSLEER come from the germline V gene. The CDR3 contains 15 residues.

This chain uses TRBV11-2 with TRBJ1-4; TRBD1 agrees at 8 bases. There are 14 residues in the CDR3. CDR1 and CDR2 (germline): SGHAT, FQNNGV. V lost 2 bases, J lost 6 bases, and 2 bases stayed unmatched. The CDR3 is CASSLTGGHEKLFF. The CDR3 nucleotides read TGTGCCAGCAGCTTAACAGGGGGGCATGAAAAACTGTTTTTT.

This clone showed up just once. V is TRBV9 and J is TRBJ2-7, with 7 nucleotides matching TRBD1. Germline loops: CDR1 SGDLS, CDR2 YYNGEE. V was pared by 0 bases and J by 6 bases, with 3 bases of the junction left unmatched. The CDR3 totals 13 residues. The CDR3 region has the DNA TGTGCCAGCAGCGTAGGGACAGGTAGCGAGCAGTACTTC. This gives the protein CASSVGTGSEQYF.

This chain links TRBV11-2 with TRBJ1-4, with D tentatively TRBD1 (5 bases). Germline loops: CDR1 SGHAT, CDR2 FQNNGV. The CDR3 sequence is 14 residues long. V shed 1 base and J shed 5 bases, with 8 bases lying between them. The CDR3 sequence is CASSLGSGNEKLFF. The CDR3 coding sequence is TGTGCCAGCAGCTTAGGATCAGGGAATGAAAAACTGTTTTTT. Variable domain in full (rest from reference TRBV11-2 and TRBJ1-4): EAGVAQSPRYKIIEKRQSVAFWCNPISGHATLYWYQQILGQGPKLLIQFQNNGVVDDSQLPKDRFSAERLKGVDSTLKIQPAKLEDSAVYLCASSLGSGNEKLFFGSGTQLSVL.

This clone was seen a handful of times. The genes are TRBV6-6 and TRBJ1-4, with D tentatively TRBD1 (6 bases). This CDR3 has 12 residues. V shed 4 bases and J shed 10 bases, with 10 bases lying between them. Germline loops: CDR1 MNHNY, CDR2 SVGAGI (reference sequence). CDR3 DNA sequence: TGTGCCAGCAGTTCCGCGACAGGAAAACTGTTTTTT. Protein sequence: CASSSATGKLFF.

This sequence joins TRBV6-5 and TRBJ2-7; the D gene is possibly TRBD2 (5 bases). This CDR3 spans 14 amino acids. Trimming cost V 6 bases and J 0 bases, with 12 bases left between them. The germline V gene encodes CDR1 MNHEY and CDR2 SVGAGI. CDR3 DNA: TGTGCCAGCAGCCGTCCGGGGATCTCCTACGAGCAGTACTTC. Encoded protein: CASSRPGISYEQYF.

This clone was seen only a few times. V gene TRBV2 combines with J gene TRBJ1-2; 8 nucleotides line up with TRBD1. CDR1 SNHLY and CDR2 FYNNEI come from the germline V gene. V lost 5 bases to trimming and J lost 7 bases; unmatched junction nucleotides: 3. This CDR3 has 12 amino acids. CDR3 nucleotide sequence: TGTGCCAGCAGTAGGACAGGGAGTGGCTACACCTTC. It encodes CASSRTGSGYTF.

This rearrangement joins TRBV11-3 to TRBJ1-5, with 12 bases fitting TRBD1. V lost 2 bases and J lost 1; bases outside the gene matches: 12. The CDR3 spans 20 residues. Germline V lookup: CDR1 SGHNT, CDR2 YENEEA. CDR3 protein: CASSLNSGTGGRRSNQPQHF. CDR3 DNA: TGTGCCAGCAGCTTAAACTCCGGGACAGGGGGCCGCCGAAGCAATCAGCCCCAGCATTTT.

The chain joins TRBV6-6 to TRBJ1-2; maybe TRBD1 (6 bases). The V end was cut by 4 bases, the J end by 4 bases, with 16 bases between. The CDR3 extends over 15 amino acids. Germline V gene sequence: CDR1 MNHNY, CDR2 SVGAGI (reference sequence). The CDR3 DNA is TGTGCCAGCAGTTTCCAGCTAGGGGGAAGCTATGGCTACACCTTC. Its protein is CASSFQLGGSYGYTF.

The chain couples TRBV6-1 to TRBJ2-6; a weak D match, TRBD1 (7 bases). The V and J ends lost 4 bases and 10 bases respectively, with 14 bases between them. Germline V gene lookup returns CDR1 MNHNS and CDR2 SASEGT. This CDR3 region has 14 residues. The CDR3 DNA follows: TGTGCCAGCAGTGCCCCAGGGGGAGGAAACGTCCTGACTTTC. Translating it yields CASSAPGGGNVLTF.

The genes are TRBV27 and TRBJ2-5; 8 positions match TRBD1. The J call may be wrong; the DNA end is better matched by TRBJ2-7. Germline values: CDR1 MNHEY, CDR2 SMNVEV (reference sequence). This CDR3 spans 13 amino acids. CDR3 loop: CASSRTGLYEQYF. In nucleotides, the CDR3 is TGTGCCAGCAGTAGGACAGGGTTGTACGAGCAGTACTTC.

The V gene is TRBV25-1, the J gene TRBJ1-2, with 7 bases that match TRBD1. Germline CDR1 reads MGHDK; CDR2 reads SYGVNS. V lost 1 base, J lost 2 bases, and 7 bases stayed unmatched. CDR3 size: 16 residues. The CDR3 spells CASSELGAGGNYGYTF. The CDR3 coding sequence is TGTGCCAGCAGTGAATTAGGGGCAGGGGGAAACTATGGCTACACCTTC.

The CDR3 DNA follows: TGTGCCAGCAGGGACAGGGCTCACGAGCAGTACTTC. It specifies CASRDRAHEQYF. The chain links TRBV6-1 to TRBJ2-7; 8 positions agree with TRBD1. CDR3 length: 12 residues. Germline V gives CDR1 MNHNS, CDR2 SASEGT. V dropped 6 bases and J dropped 5; count of bases not matched to a gene: 3.

This clone showed up just once. The V and J genes are TRBV5-6 and TRBJ2-2, with D maybe TRBD1 (6 bases). Per the germline V gene, CDR1 is SGHDT and CDR2 is YYEEEE. CDR3 length: 14 amino acids. V was cut by 0 bases and J by 6 bases, with 9 bases left in between. The CDR3 protein is CASSLVDSAGELFF. CDR3 DNA: TGTGCCAGCAGCTTGGTGGACAGTGCCGGGGAGCTGTTTTTT.

The V call is TRBV27, the J call TRBJ2-7; 8 bases are shared with TRBD1. Germline values: CDR1 MNHEY, CDR2 SMNVEV (reference sequence). V was clipped by 6 bases and J by 2 bases; unmatched bases: 15. This CDR3 is built from 17 residues. The CDR3 DNA reads as TGTGCCAGCAGGGCGACAGGGGAAAGTTGGTGGGCCTACGAGCAGTACTTC. Residues: CASRATGESWWAYEQYF.

The V call is TRBV19, the J call TRBJ2-7, with no clear D. V shed 3 bases and J shed 3 bases, with 12 bases lying between them. Germline V gene data show CDR1 as LNHDA and CDR2 as SQIVND (reference sequence). This CDR3 contains 14 residues. CDR3 nucleotides: TGTGCCAGTAGTATCACAGACCACCTCTACGAGCAGTACTTC. Its protein product is CASSITDHLYEQYF.

The chain employs TRBV5-1 and TRBJ2-7, with 7 positions matching TRBD1. Germline CDR1 SGHRS, CDR2 YFSETQ. CDR3 length: 15 residues. V shed 4 bases and J 0 bases; nucleotides not matched to a gene: 7. The CDR3 spells CASSTRQGNSYEQYF. In DNA form, the CDR3 reads TGCGCCAGCAGCACCCGACAGGGTAACTCCTACGAGCAGTACTTC.

This clone was counted a few times. V is TRBV7-4 and J is TRBJ1-3; D remains ambiguous. The ends were cut back, 3 bases at V and 0 bases at J, with 21 bases in the middle. From germline, CDR1 is SGHVT and CDR2 SQSDAQ. CDR3 length: 19 residues. In nucleotides, the CDR3 is TGTGCCAGCAGCTTTTCACCGGGAGGCGCATATTACTCTGGAAACACCATATATTTT. It codes for CASSFSPGGAYYSGNTIYF.